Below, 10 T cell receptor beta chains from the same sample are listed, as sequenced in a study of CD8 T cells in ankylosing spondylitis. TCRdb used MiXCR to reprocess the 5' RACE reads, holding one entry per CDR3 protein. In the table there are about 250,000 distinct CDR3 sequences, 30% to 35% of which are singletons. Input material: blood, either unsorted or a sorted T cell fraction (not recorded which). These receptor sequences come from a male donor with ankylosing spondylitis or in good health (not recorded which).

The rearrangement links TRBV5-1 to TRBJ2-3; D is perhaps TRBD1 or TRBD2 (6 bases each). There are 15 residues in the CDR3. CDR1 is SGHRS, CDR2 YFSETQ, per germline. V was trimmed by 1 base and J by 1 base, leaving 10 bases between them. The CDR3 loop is CASSLTGARTDTQYF. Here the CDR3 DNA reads TGCGCCAGCAGCTTGACGGGGGCACGCACAGATACGCAGTATTTT.

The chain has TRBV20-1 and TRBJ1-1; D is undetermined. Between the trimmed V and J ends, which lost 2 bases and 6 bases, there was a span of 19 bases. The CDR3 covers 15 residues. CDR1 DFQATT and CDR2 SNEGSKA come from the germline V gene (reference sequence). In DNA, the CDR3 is TGCAGTGCTAGACCAATTGGGGATCTAGGCTCTGAAGCTTTCTTT. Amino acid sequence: CSARPIGDLGSEAFF.

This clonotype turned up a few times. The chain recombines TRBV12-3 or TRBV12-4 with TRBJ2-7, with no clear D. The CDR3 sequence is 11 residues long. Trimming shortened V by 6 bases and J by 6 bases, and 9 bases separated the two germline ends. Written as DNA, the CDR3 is TGTGCCAGCAGCTTTTTGAGCGAGCAGTACTTC. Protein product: CASSFLSEQYF.

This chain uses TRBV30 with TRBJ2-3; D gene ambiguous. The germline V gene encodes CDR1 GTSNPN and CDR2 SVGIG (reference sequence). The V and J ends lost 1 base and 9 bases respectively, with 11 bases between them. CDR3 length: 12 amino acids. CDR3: CAWSGLLGTQYF. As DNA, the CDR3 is TGTGCCTGGAGTGGATTGCTTGGCACGCAGTATTTT.

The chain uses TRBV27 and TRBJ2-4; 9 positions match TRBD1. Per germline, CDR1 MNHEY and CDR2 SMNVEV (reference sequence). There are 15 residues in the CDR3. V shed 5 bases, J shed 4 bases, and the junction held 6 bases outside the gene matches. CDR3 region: CASSRGGTGKNIQYF. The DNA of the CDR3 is TGTGCCAGCAGTCGGGGCGGGACAGGGAAAAACATTCAGTACTTC.

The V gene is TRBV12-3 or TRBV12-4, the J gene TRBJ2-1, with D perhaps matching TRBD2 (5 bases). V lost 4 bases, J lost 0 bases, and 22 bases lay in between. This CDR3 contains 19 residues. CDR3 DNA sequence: TGTGCCAGCAGTTCCGATTCCCCGACTACGCAAGGCTCCTACAATGAGCAGTTCTTC. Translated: CASSSDSPTTQGSYNEQFF.

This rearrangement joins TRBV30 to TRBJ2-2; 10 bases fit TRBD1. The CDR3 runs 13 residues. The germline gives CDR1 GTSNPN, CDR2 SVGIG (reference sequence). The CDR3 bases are TGTGCTCGACAGGGGGCGGTCACCGGGGAGCTGTTTTTT. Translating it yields CARQGAVTGELFF.

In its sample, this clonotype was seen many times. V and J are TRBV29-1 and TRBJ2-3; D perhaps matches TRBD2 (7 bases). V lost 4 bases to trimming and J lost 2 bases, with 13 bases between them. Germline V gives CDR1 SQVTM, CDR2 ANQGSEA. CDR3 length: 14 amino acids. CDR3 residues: CSVVGGRDTDTQYF. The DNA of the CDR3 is TGCAGCGTTGTAGGGGGGAGGGACACAGATACGCAGTATTTT.

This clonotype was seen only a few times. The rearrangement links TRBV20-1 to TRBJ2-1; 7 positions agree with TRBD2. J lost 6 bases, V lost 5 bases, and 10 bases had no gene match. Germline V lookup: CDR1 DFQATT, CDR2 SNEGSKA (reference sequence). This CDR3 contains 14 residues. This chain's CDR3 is CSASGGFLGNEQFF. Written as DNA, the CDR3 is TGCAGTGCTTCCGGGGGGTTTTTGGGCAATGAGCAGTTCTTC.

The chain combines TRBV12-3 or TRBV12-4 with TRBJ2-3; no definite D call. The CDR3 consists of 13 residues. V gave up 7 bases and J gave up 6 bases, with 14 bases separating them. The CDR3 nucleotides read TGTGCCAGCACCTCACCGGATTTGGATACGCAGTATTTT. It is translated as CASTSPDLDTQYF.